Presented here are 5 T cell receptor beta chains from one specimen sequenced in a study of patients and donors after allogeneic stem cell transplantation. TCRdb reanalysed the RT-PCR reads using MiXCR and keeps one entry per CDR3 protein. The sample yields about 24,000 distinct CDR3 sequences, around 40% seen once. The sample consisted of blood, either unsorted or a sorted T cell fraction (not recorded which). These receptors all come from a human donor who was either an allogeneic HSCT recipient or a stem cell or donor lymphocyte infusion donor (not recorded which). It is not recorded whose cells these are; they may come from a transplant donor.

This clonotype was observed a few times. The V and J genes are TRBV29-1 and TRBJ1-4, with 8 bases aligning to TRBD1. The germline CDR1 and CDR2 sequences are SQVTM and ANQGSEA. The V gene end was trimmed by 6 bases and the J gene end by 3 bases; junction bases not matched to a gene: 6. CDR3 size: 14 residues. The CDR3 protein is CSVQPGQANEKLFF. CDR3 sequence (DNA): TGCAGCGTCCAACCGGGACAGGCTAATGAAAAACTGTTTTTT. Variable domain in full (rest from reference TRBV29-1 and TRBJ1-4): SAVISQKPSRDICQRGTSLTIQCQVDSQVTMMFWYRQQPGQSLTLIATANQGSEATYESGFVIDKFPISRPNLTFSTLTVSNMSPEDSSIYLCSVQPGQANEKLFFGSGTQLSVL.

This chain connects TRBV14 to TRBJ1-6; 7 bases fit TRBD1. The trim removed 4 bases at V and 0 bases at J, leaving 6 bases unmatched. The CDR3 runs to 17 residues. Germline lookup yields CDR1 SGHDN and CDR2 FVKESK. The CDR3 sequence: CASSPRDRSSYNSPLHF. CDR3 in DNA: TGTGCCAGCAGCCCCAGGGACAGAAGCTCCTATAATTCACCCCTCCACTTT.

Notes on this clonotype: Sequence at one end of the junction differs from germline and may be a read error. DNA for the CDR3: TGTGCCAGCAGCTCAACGGTGAGGGGACAGAGAAGGATCTTC. Its protein is CASSSTVRGQRRIF. The rearrangement joins TRBV7-8 to TRBJ1-2; 7 bases match TRBD1. The CDR3 covers 14 residues. Germline CDR1 is SGHVS and CDR2 is FQNEAQ.

The count of this clonotype is one. The chain has TRBV9 and TRBJ1-2, with 7 nucleotides matching TRBD1. V lost 4 bases and J lost 8; bases outside the gene matches: 5. Germline-derived CDR1 and CDR2 are SGDLS and YYNGEE. This CDR3 contains 12 residues. CDR3 residues: CASSSRTGGYTF. The CDR3 nucleotides are TGTGCCAGCAGCTCCCGGACAGGCGGCTACACCTTC.

This clonotype was observed a handful of times. CDR3 amino acids: CVRLAGDWETQYF. CDR3 nucleotides: TGTGTCAGACTAGCGGGGGACTGGGAGACCCAGTACTTC. The genes are TRBV11-2 and TRBJ2-5; 12 bases agree with TRBD2. Per the germline V gene, CDR1 is SGHAT and CDR2 is FQNNGV. The CDR3 has 13 amino acids.